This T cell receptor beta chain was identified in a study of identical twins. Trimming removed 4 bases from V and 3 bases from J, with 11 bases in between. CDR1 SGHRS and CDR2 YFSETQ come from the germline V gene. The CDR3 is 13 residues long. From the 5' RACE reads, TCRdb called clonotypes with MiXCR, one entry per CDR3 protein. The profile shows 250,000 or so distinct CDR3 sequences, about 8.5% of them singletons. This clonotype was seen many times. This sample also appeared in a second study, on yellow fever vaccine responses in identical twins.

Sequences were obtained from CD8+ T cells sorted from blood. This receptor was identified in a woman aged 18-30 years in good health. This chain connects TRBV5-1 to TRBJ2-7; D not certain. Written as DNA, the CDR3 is TGCGCCAGCAGCCCCGGAAGTGGCTACGAGCAGTACTTC. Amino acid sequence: CASSPGSGYEQYF.